Given below is one TCR beta chain in context. The sample belongs to a study of blood T cell repertoires in COVID-19. Overall study: Both acute and convalescent COVID-19 samples were obtained from the United States, Italy and Spain. T cells, B-cell-depleted T cells, or PBMCs supplied cDNA or gDNA.

The CDR3 contains 14 residues. The junction had 4 bases not matched to a gene; V was cut back by 6 bases and J by 0 bases. CDR1 is MNHEY, CDR2 SVGAGI, per germline. Authors' methods: Reference gene primer amplification gave estimated nucleated cell counts. Libraries were prepared by immunoSEQ multiplex PCR; TCRdb keeps only in-frame clonotypes and omits some of them. The V and J calls and clone size come from that table; D and trimming were worked out from the DNA. This table holds approximately 170,000 clones, roughly 80% found once. V is TRBV6-5 and J is TRBJ1-1; 7 bases are shared with TRBD1. Input material: peripheral blood. This sequence was found in a woman between 45 and 65 years old with acute or convalescent COVID-19. The CDR3 spells CASSRGQMNTEAFF. Written as DNA, the CDR3 is TGTGCCAGCAGCCGGGGACAGATGAACACTGAAGCTTTCTTT.